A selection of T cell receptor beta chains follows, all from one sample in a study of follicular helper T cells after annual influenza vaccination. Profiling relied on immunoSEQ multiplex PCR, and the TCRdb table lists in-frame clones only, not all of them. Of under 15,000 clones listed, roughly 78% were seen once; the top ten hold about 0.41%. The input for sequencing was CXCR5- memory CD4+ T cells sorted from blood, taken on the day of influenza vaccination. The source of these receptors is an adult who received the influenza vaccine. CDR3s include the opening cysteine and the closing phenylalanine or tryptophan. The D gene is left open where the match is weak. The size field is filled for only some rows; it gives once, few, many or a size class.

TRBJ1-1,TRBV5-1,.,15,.,CASSLWGAQGTEAFF,TGCGCCAGCAGCTTGTGGGGGGCCCAGGGGACTGAAGCTTTCTTT
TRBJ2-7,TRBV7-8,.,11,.,CASSSFAEQYF,TGTGCCAGCAGCTCCTTTGCGGAGCAGTACTTC
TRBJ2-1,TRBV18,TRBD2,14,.,CASSITGGYNEQFF,TGTGCCAGCTCTATTACGGGGGGCTACAATGAGCAGTTCTTC
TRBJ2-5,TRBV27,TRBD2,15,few,CASSSGGAGEETQYF,TGTGCCAGCAGTAGCGGGGGGGCGGGGGAAGAGACCCAGTACTTC
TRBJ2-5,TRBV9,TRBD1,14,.,CASNITTGEETQYF,TGTGCCAGCAACATCACGACAGGGGAAGAGACCCAGTACTTC
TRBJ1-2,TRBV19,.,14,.,CASSFQSGRIGYTF,TGTGCCAGTAGTTTTCAGTCAGGCAGAATCGGCTACACCTTC
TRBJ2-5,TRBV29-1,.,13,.,CSVEGGAQETQYF,TGCAGCGTCGAAGGAGGGGCCCAAGAGACCCAGTACTTC
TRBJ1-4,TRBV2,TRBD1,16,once,CASSSDGQVTNEKLFF,TGTGCCAGCAGTTCCGACGGACAGGTGACTAATGAAAAACTGTTTTTT
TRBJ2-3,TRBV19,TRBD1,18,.,CASSIDLPGQGSTDTQYF,TGTGCCAGTAGTATAGACCTACCGGGACAGGGGTCCACAGATACGCAGTATTTT
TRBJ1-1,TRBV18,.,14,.,CASSPPARLTEAFF,TGTGCCAGCTCACCACCGGCCCGACTGACTGAAGCTTTCTTT
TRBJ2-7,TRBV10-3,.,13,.,CAISGSTAYEQYF,TGTGCCATCAGTGGCAGCACAGCCTACGAGCAGTACTTC
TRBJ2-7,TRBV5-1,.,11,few,CASSLEAEVVF,TGCGCCAGCAGCTTGGAGGCAGAAGTCGTATTC
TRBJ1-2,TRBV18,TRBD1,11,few,CASSPDRTYTF,TGTGCCAGCTCACCGGACAGGACCTACACCTTC
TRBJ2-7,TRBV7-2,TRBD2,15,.,CASSLARGGTYEQYF,TGTGCCAGCAGCTTAGCTCGCGGGGGTACCTACGAGCAGTACTTC
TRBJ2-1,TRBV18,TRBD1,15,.,CASSPGQGGYNEQFF,TGTGCCAGCTCACCGGGACAGGGAGGGTACAATGAGCAGTTCTTC
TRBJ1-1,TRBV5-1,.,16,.,CASSSLSHSWNTEAFF,TGCGCCAGCAGCTCCCTATCCCATTCGTGGAACACTGAAGCTTTCTTT